The T cell receptor beta chain under discussion was sequenced for a study of response to subunit inactivated influenza vaccine. Study-wide points: With each seasonal influenza vaccination, the authors suggested, few new T cells are recruited.

The CDR3 is 17 amino acids. V lost 5 bases and J lost 6; bases outside the gene matches: 10. Germline CDR1 reads SQVTM; CDR2 reads ANQGSEA. Comment on this clonotype: Its target is unknown.

TCRdb re-called the RT-PCR reads with MiXCR, one entry per CDR3 protein. The sample includes hundreds of thousands of distinct CDR3 sequences, 10% to 15% of them seen just once. The starting material was PBMCs from blood, obtained on the day of vaccination. The sequence was obtained from a man aged 50 to 59 who received an inactivated influenza vaccine. The chain has TRBV29-1 and TRBJ2-1; TRBD2 agrees at 16 bases. Written as DNA, the CDR3 is TGCAGCGTTTCAGGGACTAGCGGGGGGGCCCCGTCCAATGAGCAGTTCTTC. Translating it yields CSVSGTSGGAPSNEQFF.